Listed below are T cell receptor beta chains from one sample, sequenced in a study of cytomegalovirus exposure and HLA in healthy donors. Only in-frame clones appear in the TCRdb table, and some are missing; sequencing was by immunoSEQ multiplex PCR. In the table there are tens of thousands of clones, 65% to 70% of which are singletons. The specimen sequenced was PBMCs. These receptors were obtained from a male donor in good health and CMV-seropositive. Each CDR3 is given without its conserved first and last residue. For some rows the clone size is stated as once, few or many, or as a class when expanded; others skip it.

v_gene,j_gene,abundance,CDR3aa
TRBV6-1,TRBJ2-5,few,ASSDWPSGLQTQY
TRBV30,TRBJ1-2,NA,AWSVGPGANYGYT
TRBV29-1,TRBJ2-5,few,SFDGAVGTQY
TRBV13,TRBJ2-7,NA,ASSPQGSYEQY
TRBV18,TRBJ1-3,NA,ASSPPRASSGNTIY
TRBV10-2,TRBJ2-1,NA,ASSESLRALSSEQF
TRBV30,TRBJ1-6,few,ACRTGGANSPLH
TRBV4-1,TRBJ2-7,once,ASSQGQEQY
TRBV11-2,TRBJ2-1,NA,ASSFRGLAALTADEQF
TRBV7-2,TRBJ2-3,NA,ANEEWGQDTQY
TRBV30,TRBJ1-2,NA,AWSVKGAYGYT
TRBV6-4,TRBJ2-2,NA,ARQGATNTGELF
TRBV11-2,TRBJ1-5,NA,ASSINQGQPQH
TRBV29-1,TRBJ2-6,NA,RAGTVTSGANVLT
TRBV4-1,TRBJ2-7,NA,ASSQPTSGNPYEQY
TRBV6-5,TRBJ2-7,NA,ASFSGTYEQY
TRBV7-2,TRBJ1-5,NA,ASSDPRDREGLRNQPQH
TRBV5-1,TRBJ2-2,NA,ASSLFGLAGTGELF
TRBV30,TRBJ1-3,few,AWRGGGNTIY
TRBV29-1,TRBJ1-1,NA,SVQGRGRGMNTEAF
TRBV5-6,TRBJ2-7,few,ASSPPTRTYEQY
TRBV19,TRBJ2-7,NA,ASSTYQEQY
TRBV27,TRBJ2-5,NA,ASSLDFQETQY
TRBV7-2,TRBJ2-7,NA,ASRLQGSAEQY
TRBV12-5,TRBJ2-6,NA,ASGPRTGVGANVLT
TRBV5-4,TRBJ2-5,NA,ASSHRTGILETQY
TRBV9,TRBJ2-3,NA,ASSPRGGGVDTQY
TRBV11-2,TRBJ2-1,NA,ASGAADDYNEQF
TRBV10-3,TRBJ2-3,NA,AISHATSPGTGVPMVTQY
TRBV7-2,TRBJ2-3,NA,ASSLRRGSTDTQY
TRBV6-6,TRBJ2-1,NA,ASSYSVGEAYNEQF
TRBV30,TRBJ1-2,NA,AWSVQRRTALTNYGYT
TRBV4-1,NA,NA,ASSRGQDTYEQY
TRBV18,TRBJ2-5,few,ASSGLAGGPETQY
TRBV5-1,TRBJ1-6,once,ASSLAGQGNSPLH
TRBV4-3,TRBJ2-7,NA,ASSQGSPLTGGVSYEQY
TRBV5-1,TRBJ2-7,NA,ASSSDYTVYYEQY
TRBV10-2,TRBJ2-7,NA,ASKLGQFYEQY
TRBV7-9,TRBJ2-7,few,ASSLLKGDEQY
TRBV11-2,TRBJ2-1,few,ASSLIEGAQF
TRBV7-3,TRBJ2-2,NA,ASSAGQGYGELF
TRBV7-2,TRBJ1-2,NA,ASSLMTGSFNYGYT
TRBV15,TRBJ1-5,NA,ATSRDRGYTAQH
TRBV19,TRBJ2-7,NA,ASSKDRGNYEQY
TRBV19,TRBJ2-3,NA,ASSASDGPRGTDTQY
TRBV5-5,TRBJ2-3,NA,ASSGDRFRADTQY
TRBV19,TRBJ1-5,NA,ATRTDPRGSNQPQH
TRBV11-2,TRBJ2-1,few,ASSKASGRQTNEQF
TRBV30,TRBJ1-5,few,AWRGPGSNQPQH
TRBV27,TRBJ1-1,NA,ASSFYGTGVGTEAF
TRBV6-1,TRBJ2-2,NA,ASREYRVGNTGELF
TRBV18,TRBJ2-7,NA,ASSPTGWDEQY
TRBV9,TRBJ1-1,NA,ASSVHLGTEAF
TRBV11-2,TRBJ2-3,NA,ASSTGQTTDTQY
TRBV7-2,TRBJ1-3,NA,ASSSRGADSGNTIY
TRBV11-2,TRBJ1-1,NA,ASSLVGRGTEAF
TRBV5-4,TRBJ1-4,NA,ASSLVPQAGPTNEKLF
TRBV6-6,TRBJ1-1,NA,ASTLSGGAFTEAF
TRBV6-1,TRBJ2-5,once,ASSALAGRETQY